These T cell receptor beta chains were read from a single sample in a study of shared clonotypes between healthy human individuals. The table came from immunoSEQ multiplex PCR; TCRdb's copy has only in-frame clones and leaves some out. Of roughly 1,800,000 clones listed, about 95% are singletons. Sequencing input: naive CD8+ T cells sorted from blood. The source of these receptors is a young man in good health. Both conserved end residues are part of each CDR3. The D gene is left open where the match is weak. Not all rows give a size; the values are once, few, many and, for expanded clones, a class.

size	V	D	J	CDR3	DNA
.	TRBV7-9	.	TRBJ1-4	CASSLVGGNEKLFF	TGTGCCAGCAGCTTAGTTGGGGGCAATGAAAAACTGTTTTTT
.	TRBV29-1	.	TRBJ1-3	CSVVAFGNTIYF	TGCAGCGTTGTGGCTTTCGGAAACACCATATATTTT
.	TRBV7-9	.	TRBJ2-7	CASSLAAIYEQYF	TGTGCCAGCAGCTTAGCGGCGATCTACGAGCAGTACTTC
.	TRBV10-3	TRBD2	TRBJ2-7	CAISATSGSYEQYF	TGTGCCATCAGTGCGACTAGCGGGAGTTACGAGCAGTACTTC
.	TRBV10-3	.	TRBJ2-3	CAVGADVSTHTQYF	TGTGCTGTCGGGGCCGATGTGTCAACTCATACGCAGTATTTT
.	TRBV2	.	TRBJ2-5	CASSTGSGGWETQYF	TGTGCCAGCAGCACGGGATCAGGAGGATGGGAGACCCAGTACTTC
.	TRBV28	.	TRBJ2-2	CASSSYLGGMAGELFF	TGTGCCAGCAGTTCGTATCTTGGGGGCATGGCCGGGGAGCTGTTTTTT
.	TRBV7-9	.	TRBJ2-5	CASSPFAPAETQYF	TGTGCCAGCTCCCCCTTCGCGCCCGCAGAGACCCAGTACTTC
.	TRBV28	TRBD1	TRBJ2-2	CASTLTGGGGELFF	TGTGCCAGCACCCTGACAGGGGGGGGCGGGGAGCTGTTTTTT
.	TRBV10-1	TRBD2	TRBJ2-3	CASNTGLAGSGTQYF	TGCGCCAGCAACACGGGACTAGCGGGATCTGGCACGCAGTATTTT
.	TRBV7-8	TRBD2	TRBJ2-5	CASSLGLAGGLLYQETQYF	TGTGCCAGCAGCCTAGGACTAGCGGGGGGGCTCTTGTACCAAGAGACCCAGTACTTC
.	TRBV28	.	TRBJ2-3	CASSLAGSTDTQYF	TGTGCCAGCAGTTTGGCAGGGAGCACAGATACGCAGTATTTT
.	TRBV5-4	.	TRBJ2-7	CASSSGPSYEQYF	TGTGCCAGCAGCTCCGGGCCCTCCTACGAGCAGTACTTC
.	TRBV30	.	TRBJ1-2	CAGHEGQLGHYGYTF	TGTGCTGGACACGAGGGGCAGTTGGGACACTATGGCTACACCTTC
.	TRBV2	.	TRBJ2-7	CASSEGSISYEQYF	TGTGCCAGCAGTGAGGGCAGTATCTCCTACGAGCAGTACTTC
.	TRBV5-4	TRBD1	TRBJ2-3	CASSLGQGATDTQYF	TGTGCCAGCAGCCTTGGACAGGGGGCAACAGATACGCAGTATTTT
.	TRBV21-1	.	TRBJ1-4	CASSCLRATNEKLFF	TGTGCCAGCAGTTGCCTCAGGGCAACTAATGAAAAACTGTTTTTT
.	TRBV27	.	TRBJ2-1	CASSLGPGSSYNEQFF	TGTGCCAGCAGTTTGGGCCCTGGGAGCTCCTACAATGAGCAGTTCTTC
.	TRBV5-4	.	TRBJ2-5	CASSSELAEETQYF	TGTGCCAGCAGCTCGGAGTTGGCAGAAGAGACCCAGTACTTC
.	TRBV29-1	.	TRBJ2-2	CSVEDLRAGELFF	.
.	TRBV6-1	.	TRBJ1-2	CASSDLIYGYTF	TGTGCCAGCAGTGACCTCATCTATGGCTACACCTTC
once	TRBV7-6	.	TRBJ1-4	CASSPNAGLGEKLFF	TGTGCCAGCAGCCCGAACGCAGGCCTGGGGGAAAAACTGTTTTTT
.	TRBV19	.	TRBJ2-1	CASSADVNEQFF	TGTGCCAGTAGTGCGGACGTTAATGAGCAGTTCTTC
.	TRBV7-2	.	TRBJ1-1	CASSLDRIGENTEAFF	TGTGCCAGCAGCTTAGATCGGATAGGGGAGAACACTGAAGCTTTCTTT
.	TRBV7-9	.	TRBJ2-7	CASSFGQGEQYF	TGTGCCAGCAGCTTTGGTCAGGGCGAGCAGTACTTC
.	TRBV7-2	TRBD2	TRBJ2-7	CASSLGPASGSYEQYF	TGTGCCAGCAGCTTAGGTCCCGCTAGCGGGAGCTACGAGCAGTACTTC
.	TRBV7-9	.	TRBJ2-1	CASSLDFGLINEQFF	TGTGCCAGCAGCTTGGACTTTGGACTTATCAATGAGCAGTTCTTC
.	TRBV7-9	.	TRBJ1-1	CASSLQRENTEAFF	TGTGCCAGCAGCTTGCAACGGGAGAACACTGAAGCTTTCTTT
.	TRBV27	.	TRBJ2-2	CASSLAGNTGELFF	TGTGCCAGCAGTTTAGCAGGGAACACCGGGGAGCTGTTTTTT
.	TRBV11-2	.	TRBJ2-1	CASSFLEDEQFF	TGTGCCAGCAGCTTCTTAGAGGATGAGCAGTTCTTC
.	TRBV4-3	.	TRBJ1-2	CASSWVDSGYGYTF	TGCGCCAGCAGCTGGGTCGACAGCGGCTATGGCTACACCTTC
.	TRBV7-2	TRBD1	TRBJ2-7	CASSHGVGTGHYEQYF	TGTGCCAGCAGCCACGGCGTGGGGACAGGACACTACGAGCAGTACTTC
few	TRBV28	.	TRBJ1-5	CASSFPYSNQPQHF	TGTGCCAGCAGTTTCCCCTATAGCAATCAGCCCCAGCATTTT
once	TRBV19	TRBD2	TRBJ2-7	CASTAGLGREQYF	TGTGCCAGTACCGCGGGACTAGGCCGTGAGCAGTACTTC
.	TRBV4-1	.	TRBJ1-1	CASSPTGTWTEAFF	TGCGCCAGCAGCCCCACAGGGACATGGACTGAAGCTTTCTTT
.	TRBV6-5	TRBD2	TRBJ2-1	CASSYSRAGEGYEQFF	TGTGCCAGCAGTTACTCGAGAGCGGGGGAGGGCTATGAGCAGTTCTTC
.	TRBV9	.	TRBJ2-7	CASSVEAGSYEQYF	TGTGCCAGCAGCGTAGAGGCAGGCTCCTACGAGCAGTACTTC
.	TRBV15	.	TRBJ1-2	CATSRRGGGKDDYTF	TGTGCCACCAGCAGAAGAGGGGGTGGTAAAGATGACTACACCTTC
.	TRBV4-3	TRBD2	TRBJ2-4	CASSQEGSGSSVANIQYF	TGCGCCAGCAGCCAAGAGGGGAGCGGGAGTTCAGTTGCGAACATTCAGTACTTC
.	TRBV7-7	TRBD2	TRBJ2-2	CASSLGRTSDPNTGELFF	TGTGCTAGCAGCTTAGGAAGGACTAGCGATCCGAACACCGGGGAGCTGTTTTTT
.	TRBV28	.	TRBJ1-5	CASSLGVDQPQHF	TGTGCCAGCAGTTTGGGGGTTGATCAGCCCCAGCATTTT